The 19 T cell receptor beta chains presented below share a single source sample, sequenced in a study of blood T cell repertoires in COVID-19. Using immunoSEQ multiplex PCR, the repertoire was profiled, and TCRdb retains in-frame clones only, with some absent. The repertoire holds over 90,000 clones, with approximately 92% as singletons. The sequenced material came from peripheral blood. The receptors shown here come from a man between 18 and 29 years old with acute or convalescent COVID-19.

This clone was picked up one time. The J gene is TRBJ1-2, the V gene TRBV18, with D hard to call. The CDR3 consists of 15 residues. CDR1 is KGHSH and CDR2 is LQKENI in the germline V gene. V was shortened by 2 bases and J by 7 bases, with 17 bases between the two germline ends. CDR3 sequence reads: CASSPGTIGLGGYTF. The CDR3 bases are TGTGCCAGCTCACCAGGAACAATCGGGTTGGGTGGCTACACCTTC.

The CDR3: CASSIIGRENSPLHF. DNA for the CDR3: TGTGCCAGTAGTATAATCGGCAGGGAAAATTCACCCCTCCACTTT. This chain uses TRBV19 with TRBJ1-6, with a weak D call TRBD1 (5 bases). Germline values: CDR1 LNHDA, CDR2 SQIVND (reference sequence). The CDR3 contains 15 residues. Trimming shortened V by 2 bases and J by 7 bases, and 12 bases separated the two germline ends.

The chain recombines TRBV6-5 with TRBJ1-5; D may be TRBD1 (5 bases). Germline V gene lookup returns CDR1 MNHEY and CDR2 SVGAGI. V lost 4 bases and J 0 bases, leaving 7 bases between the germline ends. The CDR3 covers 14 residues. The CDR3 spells CASSWTHSNQPQHF. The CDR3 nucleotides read TGTGCCAGCAGTTGGACACATAGCAATCAGCCCCAGCATTTT.

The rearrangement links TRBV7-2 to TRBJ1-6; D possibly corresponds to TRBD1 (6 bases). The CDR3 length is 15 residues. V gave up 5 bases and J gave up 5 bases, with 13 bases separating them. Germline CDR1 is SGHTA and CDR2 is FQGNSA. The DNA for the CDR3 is TGTGCCAGCAGCCGGACAGTGGTTAATAATTCACCCCTCCACTTT. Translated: CASSRTVVNNSPLHF.

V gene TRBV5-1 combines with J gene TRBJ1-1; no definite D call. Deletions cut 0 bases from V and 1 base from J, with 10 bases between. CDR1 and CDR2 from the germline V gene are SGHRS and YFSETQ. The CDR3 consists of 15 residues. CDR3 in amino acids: CASSLEVAGNTEAFF. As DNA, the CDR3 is TGCGCCAGCAGCTTGGAGGTCGCGGGGAACACTGAAGCTTTCTTT.

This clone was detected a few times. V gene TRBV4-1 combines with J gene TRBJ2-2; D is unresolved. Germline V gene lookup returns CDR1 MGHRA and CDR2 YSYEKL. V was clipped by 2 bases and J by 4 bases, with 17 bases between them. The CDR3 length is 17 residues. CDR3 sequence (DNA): TGCGCCAGCAGCCAAAAAGACTTGGTTCGAAGCACCGGGGAGCTGTTTTTT. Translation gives CASSQKDLVRSTGELFF.

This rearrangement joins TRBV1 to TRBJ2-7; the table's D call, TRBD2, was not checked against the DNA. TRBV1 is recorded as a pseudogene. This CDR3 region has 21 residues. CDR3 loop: CTSSQGGGVVGGPLLVREQYF. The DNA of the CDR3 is TGCACCAGCAGCCAAGGGGGCGGTGTCGTGGGAGGGCCTTTATTGGTTCGCGAGCAGTACTTC.

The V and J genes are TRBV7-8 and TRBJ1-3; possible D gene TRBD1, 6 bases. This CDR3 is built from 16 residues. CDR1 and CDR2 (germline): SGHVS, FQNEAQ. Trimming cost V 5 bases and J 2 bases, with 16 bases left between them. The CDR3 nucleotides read TGTGCCAGCAGCGCCCGGAACAGGGAAGCTGGAAACACCATATATTTT. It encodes CASSARNREAGNTIYF.

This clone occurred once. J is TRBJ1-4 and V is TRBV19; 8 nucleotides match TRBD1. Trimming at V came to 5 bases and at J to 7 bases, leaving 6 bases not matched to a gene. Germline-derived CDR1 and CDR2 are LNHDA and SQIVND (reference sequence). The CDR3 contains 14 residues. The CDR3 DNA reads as TGTGCCAGTAGTCACAGGGGGGAGACTGAAAAACTGTTTTTT. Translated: CASSHRGETEKLFF.

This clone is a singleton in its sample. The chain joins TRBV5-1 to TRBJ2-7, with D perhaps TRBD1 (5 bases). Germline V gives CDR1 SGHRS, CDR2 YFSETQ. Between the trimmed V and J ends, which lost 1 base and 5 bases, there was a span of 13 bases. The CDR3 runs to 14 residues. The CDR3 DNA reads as TGCGCCAGCAGCTTGTTTTCGTTCAGGGACGAGCAGTACTTC. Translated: CASSLFSFRDEQYF.

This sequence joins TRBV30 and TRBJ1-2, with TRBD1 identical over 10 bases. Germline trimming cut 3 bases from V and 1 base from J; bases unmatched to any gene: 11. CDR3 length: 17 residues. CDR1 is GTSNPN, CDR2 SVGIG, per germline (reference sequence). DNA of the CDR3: TGTGCCTGGAGACTTTACCCCGGGACAGGGGTTAACTATGGCTACACCTTC. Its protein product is CAWRLYPGTGVNYGYTF.

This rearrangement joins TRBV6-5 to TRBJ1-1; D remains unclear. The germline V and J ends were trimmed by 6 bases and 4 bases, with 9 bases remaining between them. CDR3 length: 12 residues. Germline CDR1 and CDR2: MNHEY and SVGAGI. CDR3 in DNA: TGTGCCAGCAGGGAGGTCAGCACTGAAGCTTTCTTT. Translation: CASREVSTEAFF.

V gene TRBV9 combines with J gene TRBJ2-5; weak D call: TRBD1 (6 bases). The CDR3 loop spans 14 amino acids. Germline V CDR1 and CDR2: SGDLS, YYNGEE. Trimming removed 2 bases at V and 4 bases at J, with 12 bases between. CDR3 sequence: CASSVSPRGETQYF. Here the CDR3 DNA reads TGTGCCAGCAGCGTCTCCCCCAGGGGAGAGACCCAGTACTTC.

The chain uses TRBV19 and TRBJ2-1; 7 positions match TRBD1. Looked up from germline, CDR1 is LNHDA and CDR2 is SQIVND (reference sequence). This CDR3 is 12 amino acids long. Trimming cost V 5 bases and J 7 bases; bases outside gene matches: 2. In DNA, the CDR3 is TGTGCCAGTAGTCACAGGGGAAATGAGCAGTTCTTC. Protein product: CASSHRGNEQFF.

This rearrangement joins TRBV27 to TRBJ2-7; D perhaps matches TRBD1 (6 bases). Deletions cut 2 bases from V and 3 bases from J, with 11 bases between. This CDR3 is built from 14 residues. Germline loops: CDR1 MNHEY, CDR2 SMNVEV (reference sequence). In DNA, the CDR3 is TGTGCCAGCAGTTTAGTACAGGGCAGCTACGAGCAGTACTTC. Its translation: CASSLVQGSYEQYF.

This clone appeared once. The CDR3 bases are TGTGCCAGTAGTATAGACCTCAATTCACCCCTCCACTTT. Translation: CASSIDLNSPLHF. V gene TRBV19 combines with J gene TRBJ1-6; no clear D gene. The V end lost 0 bases, the J end lost 7 bases, and 4 bases lay between the germline ends. Germline lookup yields CDR1 LNHDA and CDR2 SQIVND (reference sequence). This CDR3 contains 13 residues. Using reference TRBV19 and TRBJ1-6 for the parts outside the CDR3, the full variable domain is DGGITQSPKYLFRKEGQNVTLSCEQNLNHDAMYWYRQDPGQGLRLIYYSQIVNDFQKGDIAEGYSVSREKKESFPLTVTSAQKNPTAFYLCASSIDLNSPLHFGNGTRLTVT.

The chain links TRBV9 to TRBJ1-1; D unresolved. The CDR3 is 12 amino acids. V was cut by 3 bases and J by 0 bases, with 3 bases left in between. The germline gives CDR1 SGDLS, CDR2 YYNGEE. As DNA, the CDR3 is TGTGCCAGCAGCGACATGAACACTGAAGCTTTCTTT. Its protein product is CASSDMNTEAFF.

The CDR3 DNA reads TGTGCCAGCAGTTCTCGACAGGGTGGTTCACCCCTCCACTTT. Protein product: CASSSRQGGSPLHF. This rearrangement joins TRBV27 to TRBJ1-6, with 7 bases matching TRBD1. The CDR3 has 14 residues. The trim removed 4 bases at V and 9 bases at J, leaving 6 bases unmatched. The germline V gene has CDR1 MNHEY and CDR2 SMNVEV (reference sequence).

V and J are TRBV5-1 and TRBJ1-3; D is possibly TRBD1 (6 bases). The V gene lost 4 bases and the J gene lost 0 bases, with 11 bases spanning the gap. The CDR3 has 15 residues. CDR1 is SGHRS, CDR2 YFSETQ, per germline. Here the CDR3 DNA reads TGCGCCAGCAGCCCGGACAGCTACTCTGGAAACACCATATATTTT. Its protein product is CASSPDSYSGNTIYF.